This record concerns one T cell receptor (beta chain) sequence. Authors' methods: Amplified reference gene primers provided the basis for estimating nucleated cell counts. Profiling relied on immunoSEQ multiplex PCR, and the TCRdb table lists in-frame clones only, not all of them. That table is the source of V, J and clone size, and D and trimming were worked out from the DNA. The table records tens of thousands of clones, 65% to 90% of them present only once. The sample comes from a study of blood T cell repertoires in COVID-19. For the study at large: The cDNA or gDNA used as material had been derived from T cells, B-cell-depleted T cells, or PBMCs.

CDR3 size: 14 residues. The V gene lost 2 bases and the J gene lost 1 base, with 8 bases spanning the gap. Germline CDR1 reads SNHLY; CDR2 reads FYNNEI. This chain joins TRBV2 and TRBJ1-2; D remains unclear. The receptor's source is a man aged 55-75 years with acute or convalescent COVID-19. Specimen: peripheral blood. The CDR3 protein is CASSELTFNYGYTF. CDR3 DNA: TGTGCCAGCAGTGAATTGACTTTTAACTATGGCTACACCTTC. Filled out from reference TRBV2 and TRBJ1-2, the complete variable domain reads EPEVTQTPSHQVTQMGQEVILRCVPISNHLYFYWYRQILGQKVEFLVSFYNNEISEKSEIFDDQFSVERPDGSNFTLKIRSTKLEDSAMYFCASSELTFNYGYTFGSGTRLTVV.